This T cell receptor (beta chain) came from a study of shared clonotypes between healthy human individuals. The method was immunoSEQ multiplex PCR; TCRdb's version includes in-frame clones alone and lacks a portion of them. Of 150,000 to 200,000 clones in the sample, 85% to 95% were seen once. This clone came up once. CDR3 length: 17 residues. The TCR sequence derives from a woman aged 30 to 39 in good health. The V gene is TRBV12-2, the J gene TRBJ1-1. TRBV12-2 is a documented pseudogene. Sequenced input: naive CD4+ T cells sorted from blood. Subset noted: CD45RA+ positively selected. CDR3: CASRLVRPEGGNTEAFF. The CDR3 DNA reads as TGTGCAAGTCGCTTAGTTCGGCCCGAGGGTGGAAACACTGAAGCTTTCTTT.